The source of this T cell receptor (beta chain) is a study of vaccination and CD4 T cells after COVID-19. Trimming removed 6 bases from V and 4 bases from J; junction bases left unmatched: 13. Germline CDR1 reads LNHDA; CDR2 reads SQIVND (reference sequence). The CDR3 is 16 amino acids. Treatment noted: approximately nine-day PBMC culture with coronavirus spike peptide pools or control peptides (ViraFEST assay). Half of the medium was exchanged for fresh IL-2 medium, first on day 3 and then on day 7. Negative selection isolated the CD4+ T cells once the cells had been cultured for approximately ten days. The Oncomine TCR Beta short-read assay was what sequenced the DNA obtained from cultured CD4+ T cells. TCRdb fed the PCR reads into MiXCR, producing one record per CDR3 protein. The table shows 17,000 or so distinct CDR3 sequences, with approximately 47% occurring only once. As regards this clonotype: Antigen unknown.

Study-wide points: The study found median SARS-CoV-2-reactive clonotypes rising from about 20 to 38, not significantly.

The material was CD4+ T cells from blood, cultured in vitro, obtained before SARS-CoV-2 vaccination. The receptor was isolated from a human donor who received a COVID-19 vaccine. The rearrangement uses TRBV19 and TRBJ2-5; the match to TRBD2 covers 8 bases. The CDR3: CASRPSGTSKGETQYF. As DNA, the CDR3 is TGTGCCAGTAGACCCTCCGGGACTAGTAAAGGAGAGACCCAGTACTTC.